The 11 T cell receptor beta chains listed next were all sequenced from one sample in a study of T cells after yellow fever vaccination. TCRdb fed the 5' RACE reads into MiXCR, producing one record per CDR3 protein. Of about 340,000 distinct CDR3 sequences listed, 8.7% were seen once; the top ten hold approximately 19%. Material: PBMCs, obtained on the day of the first yellow fever vaccination. The source is a man younger than 35 who received the YFV17D yellow fever vaccine.

This clonotype was recorded a few times. The chain is built from TRBV7-3 and TRBJ2-5; tentative D call: TRBD1 (5 bases). Germline lookup yields CDR1 SGHTA and CDR2 FQGTGA. The CDR3 is 13 amino acids. Trimming removed 1 base from V and 4 bases from J, with 7 bases in between. The CDR3 sequence: CASSLNGAETQYF. Written as DNA, the CDR3 is TGTGCCAGCAGCTTAAATGGGGCAGAGACCCAGTACTTC.

The chain combines TRBV7-9 with TRBJ1-6; TRBD1 is a possible D gene (5 bases). V lost 1 base, J lost 9 bases, and 13 bases lay in between. This CDR3 spans 15 amino acids. CDR1 and CDR2 (germline): SEHNR, FQNEAQ (reference sequence). The CDR3 sequence: CASSLVGAEGSPLHF. For the CDR3, the DNA is TGTGCCAGCAGCTTAGTCGGGGCAGAGGGTTCACCCCTCCACTTT. Full variable domain (outside the CDR3, taken from reference TRBV7-9 and TRBJ1-6): DTGVSQNPRHKITKRGQNVTFRCDPISEHNRLYWYRQTLGQGPEFLTYFQNEAQLEKSRLLSDRFSAERPKGSFSTLEIQRTEQGDSAMYLCASSLVGAEGSPLHFGNGTRLTVT.

This chain links TRBV3-1 with TRBJ2-3, with 11 bases fitting TRBD2. The CDR3 has 16 residues. CDR1 is LGHDT and CDR2 is YNNKEL in the germline V gene (reference sequence). Germline trimming cut 6 bases from V and 5 bases from J; bases unmatched to any gene: 10. The CDR3: CASREGSGGAQDTQYF. DNA for the CDR3: TGTGCCAGCAGAGAAGGTAGCGGGGGGGCCCAAGATACGCAGTATTTT.

This clonotype was recorded only once. The rearrangement uses TRBV7-6 and TRBJ1-1; D is ambiguous. Germline CDR1 reads SGHVS; CDR2 reads FNYEAQ. V was trimmed by 8 bases and J by 3 bases, leaving 13 bases between them. The CDR3 sequence is 13 residues long. CDR3 sequence (DNA): TGTGCCAGCGGGCATAGGCCGGACACTGAAGCTTTCTTT. It is translated as CASGHRPDTEAFF. The full variable domain, rest sourced from reference TRBV7-6 and TRBJ1-1, is GAGVSQSPRYKVTKRGQDVALRCDPISGHVSLYWYRQALGQGPEFLTYFNYEAQQDKSGLPNDRFSAERPEGSISTLTIQRTEQRDSAMYRCASGHRPDTEAFFGQGTRLTVV.

The rearrangement links TRBV4-2 to TRBJ2-3, with 7 bases aligning to TRBD2. V dropped 6 bases and J dropped 4; count of bases not matched to a gene: 7. The CDR3 runs to 14 residues. In germline, CDR1 is LGHNA, CDR2 YNFKEQ. As DNA, the CDR3 is TGTGCCAGCAGTCAATTGGGAGGGTCAGATACGCAGTATTTT. This sequence encodes CASSQLGGSDTQYF.

As DNA, the CDR3 is TGTGCCAGCAGCCAAGTAGGGGGCGCGATCGGGGAGCTGTTTTTT. Protein sequence: CASSQVGGAIGELFF. This rearrangement joins TRBV3-1 to TRBJ2-2; 7 positions agree with TRBD1. The CDR3 loop spans 15 amino acids. V shed 1 base and J 7 bases; nucleotides not matched to a gene: 6. Germline CDR1 and CDR2: LGHDT and YNNKEL (reference sequence).

This clonotype was counted only a few times. The V call is TRBV25-1, the J call TRBJ1-1, with TRBD1 as a possible D gene (6 bases). V lost 8 bases, J lost 1 base, and 11 bases lay in between. The CDR3 has 13 residues. Germline V CDR1 and CDR2: MGHDK, SYGVNS. In DNA form, the CDR3 reads TGTGCCAGCGGTTCGGGGGCGAACACTGAAGCTTTCTTT. Its translation: CASGSGANTEAFF. The full variable domain, in which reference TRBV25-1 and TRBJ1-1 provide the parts outside the CDR3, is EADIYQTPRYLVIGTGKKITLECSQTMGHDKMYWYQQDPGMELHLIHYSYGVNSTEKGDLSSESTVSRIRTEHFPLTLESARPSHTSQYLCASGSGANTEAFFGQGTRLTVV.

This clonotype showed up just a few times. This chain connects TRBV5-1 to TRBJ2-7; D might be TRBD1 (5 bases). Germline lookup yields CDR1 SGHRS and CDR2 YFSETQ. The CDR3 contains 16 residues. The ends were cut back, 4 bases at V and 0 bases at J, with 17 bases in the middle. CDR3 region: CASSPQAGSLSYEQYF. For the CDR3, the DNA is TGCGCCAGCAGCCCCCAAGCAGGGTCCCTCTCCTACGAGCAGTACTTC.

This clonotype was recorded a few times. The chain joins TRBV28 to TRBJ1-2; possibly TRBD1 for D (5 bases). Germline lookup yields CDR1 MDHEN and CDR2 SYDVKM. This CDR3 region has 15 residues. Trimming pared 3 bases from V and 3 bases from J, leaving 14 bases between. CDR3 region: CASSFGQGLDYGYTF. CDR3 coding DNA: TGTGCCAGCAGTTTTGGGCAGGGCCTCGACTATGGCTACACCTTC.

This chain joins TRBV7-9 and TRBJ2-3; TRBD1 is a possible D gene (5 bases). The V gene's germline CDR1 is SEHNR and CDR2 FQNEAQ (reference sequence). V lost 1 base and J lost 4, with 12 bases in between. The CDR3 runs 15 residues. CDR3 coding DNA: TGTGCCAGCAGCTTAGAGCAGGGCGTTCCAGATACGCAGTATTTT. Translated, it gives CASSLEQGVPDTQYF.

V is TRBV7-2 and J is TRBJ2-7; D might be TRBD2 (5 bases). The V end lost 3 bases, the J end lost 5 bases, and 11 bases lay between the germline ends. This CDR3 region has 13 residues. CDR1 SGHTA and CDR2 FQGNSA come from the germline V gene. This CDR3 is CASSFSPRDEQYV. CDR3 coding DNA: TGTGCCAGCAGCTTCTCCCCGAGGGACGAGCAGTACGTC.